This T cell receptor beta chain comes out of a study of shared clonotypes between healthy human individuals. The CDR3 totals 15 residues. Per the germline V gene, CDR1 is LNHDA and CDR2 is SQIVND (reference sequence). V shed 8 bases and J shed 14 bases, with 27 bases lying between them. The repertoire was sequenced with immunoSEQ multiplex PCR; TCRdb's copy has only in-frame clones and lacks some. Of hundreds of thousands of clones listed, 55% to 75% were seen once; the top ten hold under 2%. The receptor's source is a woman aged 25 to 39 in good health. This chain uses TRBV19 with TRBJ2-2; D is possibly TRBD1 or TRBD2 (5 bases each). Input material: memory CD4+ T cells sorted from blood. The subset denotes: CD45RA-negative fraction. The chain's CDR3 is CASSVPPAGTGRLFF. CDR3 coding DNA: TGTGCCAGTTCGGTCCCCCCGGCCGGGACGGGGAGACTGTTTTTT.